The 28 T cell receptor beta chains listed next were all sequenced from one sample in a study of tumor-infiltrating lymphocytes in localized non-small cell lung cancer. The table came from immunoSEQ multiplex PCR; TCRdb's copy has only in-frame clones and leaves some out. The repertoire includes 3,000 to 4,500 clones, less than 70% of them detected once, and approximately 13% sits in the top ten. Material: uninvolved lung tissue not adjacent to the tumor. All receptors derive from a human donor with non-small cell lung cancer.

The genes are TRBV5-6 and TRBJ2-5; 8 bases fit TRBD2. From germline, CDR1 is SGHDT and CDR2 YYEEEE. This CDR3 is built from 19 residues. V trimming: 3 bases; J trimming: 3 bases; junction bases outside the gene matches: 19. The CDR3 DNA reads TGTGCCAGCAGCTCCCGGGGTAGCGGGGCGCCCCTAGGGGAAGAGACCCAGTACTTC. It translates to CASSSRGSGAPLGEETQYF. The entire variable domain, with the rest obtained from reference TRBV5-6 and TRBJ2-5, is as follows: DAGVTQSPTHLIKTRGQQVTLRCSPKSGHDTVSWYQQALGQGPQFIFQYYEEEERQRGNFPDRFSGHQFPNYSSELNVNALLLGDSALYLCASSSRGSGAPLGEETQYFGPGTRLLVL.

This clone is labeled medium-sized (0.01 to 0.1%). The chain links TRBV29-1 to TRBJ1-5; tentative D call: TRBD1 (5 bases). Per the germline V gene, CDR1 is SQVTM and CDR2 is ANQGSEA. The V and J ends lost 5 bases and 2 bases respectively, with 10 bases between them. The CDR3 runs to 13 residues. The CDR3 DNA follows: TGCAGCGTTCAGCAGGGTGGCAATCAGCCCCAGCATTTT. Its protein is CSVQQGGNQPQHF.

The rearrangement links TRBV4-1 to TRBJ1-5, with D unclear. This CDR3 has 13 residues. V was pared by 0 bases and J by 1 base, with 1 base between. Germline assignment: CDR1 MGHRA and CDR2 YSYEKL. CDR3 sequence: CASSQDSNQPQHF. The CDR3 nucleotides are TGCGCCAGCAGCCAAGACAGCAATCAGCCCCAGCATTTT.

V gene TRBV27 combines with J gene TRBJ1-4, with D maybe TRBD1 (5 bases). The ends were cut back, 5 bases at V and 5 bases at J, with 18 bases in the middle. CDR3 size: 16 residues. Germline assignment: CDR1 MNHEY and CDR2 SMNVEV (reference sequence). The CDR3 nucleotides are TGTGCCAGCAGTGAGGGTAGAGCTTACAGGAATGAAAAACTGTTTTTT. It translates to CASSEGRAYRNEKLFF.

This chain links TRBV5-1 with TRBJ1-4; maybe TRBD1 (5 bases). This CDR3 has 16 amino acids. Germline CDR1 SGHRS, CDR2 YFSETQ. V lost 4 bases to trimming and J lost 6 bases, with 19 bases between them. The CDR3 reads CASSLYAPGRDEKLFF. CDR3 DNA sequence: TGCGCCAGCAGCCTGTATGCCCCGGGACGAGATGAAAAACTGTTTTTT.

V gene TRBV27 combines with J gene TRBJ1-1, with TRBD1 as a possible D gene (6 bases). V was pared by 3 bases and J by 1 base, with 12 bases between. The CDR3 loop spans 15 amino acids. The V gene's germline CDR1 is MNHEY and CDR2 SMNVEV (reference sequence). This CDR3 is CASSLEGGRNTEAFF. DNA of the CDR3: TGTGCCAGCAGTTTGGAAGGGGGGAGGAACACTGAAGCTTTCTTT.

This chain links TRBV2 with TRBJ2-4; 9 bases agree with TRBD1. Germline V gene sequence: CDR1 SNHLY, CDR2 FYNNEI. Unmatched junction bases numbered 0, after V lost 8 bases and J lost 1 base. This CDR3 comprises 13 residues. CDR3 nucleotides: TGTGCCAGCGGACAGGGGGCCAAAAACATTCAGTACTTC. The encoded protein is CASGQGAKNIQYF.

A single count supports this clone. This chain links TRBV7-2 with TRBJ1-2; D gene uncertain. The CDR3 covers 16 residues. CDR1 is SGHTA, CDR2 FQGNSA, per germline. V was trimmed by 1 base and J by 0 bases, leaving 12 bases between them. The CDR3 region has the DNA TGTGCCAGCAGCTTAGTTATGCAGAATCCTAACTATGGCTACACCTTC. Translation gives CASSLVMQNPNYGYTF.

This chain uses TRBV5-1 with TRBJ2-7, with 8 bases that match TRBD2. Per germline, CDR1 SGHRS and CDR2 YFSETQ. The CDR3 consists of 16 residues. V shed 0 bases and J 0 bases; nucleotides not matched to a gene: 5. The CDR3 reads CASSLAPSGLSYEQYF. As DNA, the CDR3 is TGCGCCAGCAGCTTGGCGCCTAGCGGGCTCTCCTACGAGCAGTACTTC.

This chain uses TRBV7-8 with TRBJ2-7; D remains unclear. Per germline, CDR1 SGHVS and CDR2 FQNEAQ. V lost 3 bases and J 5 bases, leaving 14 bases between the germline ends. The CDR3 is 14 amino acids. Here the CDR3 DNA reads TGTGCCAGCAGCTTGTATCCGACGGGTAACGAGCAGTACTTC. This codes for CASSLYPTGNEQYF.

This clone was recorded a few times. The chain employs TRBV5-1 and TRBJ2-7; 7 nucleotides agree with TRBD1. This CDR3 region has 14 residues. In germline, CDR1 is SGHRS, CDR2 YFSETQ. The trim removed 4 bases at V and 5 bases at J, leaving 9 bases unmatched. CDR3 coding DNA: TGCGCCAGCAGCACTGGGACAGTGGTTGACGAGCAGTACTTC. Amino acids: CASSTGTVVDEQYF.

The J gene is TRBJ1-5, the V gene TRBV19, with D possibly matching TRBD1 (5 bases). The V end lost 7 bases, the J end lost 2 bases, and 15 bases lay between the germline ends. Per the germline V gene, CDR1 is LNHDA and CDR2 is SQIVND (reference sequence). The CDR3 loop spans 15 amino acids. Written as DNA, the CDR3 is TGTGCCAGTACCCCCCAAGGGACTGGCAATCAGCCCCAGCATTTT. Translated, it gives CASTPQGTGNQPQHF.

By frequency in the sample, this clone is large. Other DNA sequences in the same sample also yield this CDR3. The chain combines TRBV9 with TRBJ2-2; D unresolved. The CDR3 loop spans 12 amino acids. Trimming took 0 bases from V and 7 from J, leaving 4 bases between them. The V gene's germline CDR1 is SGDLS and CDR2 YYNGEE. Here the CDR3 DNA reads TGTGCCAGCAGCGTAGTAAACGGGGAGCTGTTTTTT. It yields the protein CASSVVNGELFF.

This clone was counted a few times. J is TRBJ1-2 and V is TRBV19; 7 positions match TRBD1. Trimming removed 5 bases from V and 6 bases from J; junction bases left unmatched: 9. In germline, CDR1 is LNHDA, CDR2 SQIVND (reference sequence). The CDR3 sequence is 14 residues long. This CDR3 reads CASSAQGMMDGYTF. The CDR3 region has the DNA TGTGCCAGTAGTGCACAGGGGATGATGGATGGCTACACCTTC.

This clone was seen a few times. The gene calls are TRBV4-1 and TRBJ1-1; possible D gene TRBD1, 5 bases. V shed 7 bases and J shed 0 bases, with 18 bases lying between them. Germline V lookup: CDR1 MGHRA, CDR2 YSYEKL. This CDR3 has 16 amino acids. CDR3: CASTLTGRSMNTEAFF. The DNA of the CDR3 is TGCGCCAGCACGCTTACGGGACGTAGTATGAACACTGAAGCTTTCTTT.

This clone was counted a few times. This sequence joins TRBV9 and TRBJ2-2; D is possibly TRBD1 (5 bases). The V and J ends lost 3 bases and 3 bases respectively, with 12 bases between them. The CDR3 spans 15 residues. The germline V gene encodes CDR1 SGDLS and CDR2 YYNGEE. The CDR3 reads CASSGAGLDTGELFF. Here the CDR3 DNA reads TGTGCCAGCAGCGGAGCAGGGCTGGACACCGGGGAGCTGTTTTTT.

This clone has just a few counts. This chain links TRBV7-8 with TRBJ1-1; TRBD1 is a possible D gene (6 bases). This CDR3 has 14 residues. Germline V gene data show CDR1 as SGHVS and CDR2 as FQNEAQ. The germline V and J ends were trimmed by 4 bases and 0 bases, with 9 bases remaining between them. This CDR3 reads CASSYGQMNTEAFF. The CDR3 DNA sequence: TGTGCCAGCAGCTACGGACAGATGAACACTGAAGCTTTCTTT.

CDR3 DNA sequence: TGTGCCAGCACTTTGCCGGGACAGGGGCGGTACGAGCAGTACTTC. Protein sequence: CASTLPGQGRYEQYF. The chain carries TRBV6-1 and TRBJ2-7; 10 bases are a match to TRBD1. The germline CDR1 and CDR2 sequences are MNHNS and SASEGT. With 7 bases clipped from V and 4 bases from J, the junction kept 10 bases outside the gene matches. The CDR3 runs 15 residues.

This clone has only a few counts. This CDR3 reads CASSLLAGGSGVGEQFF. The CDR3 DNA sequence: TGTGCCAGCAGCCTCTTAGCGGGGGGAAGCGGGGTAGGTGAGCAGTTCTTC. This chain connects TRBV7-9 to TRBJ2-1; the match to TRBD2 covers 10 bases. V lost 5 bases, J lost 9 bases, and 16 bases stayed unmatched. The CDR3 has 17 amino acids. CDR1 is SEHNR and CDR2 is FQNEAQ in the germline V gene (reference sequence).

The V call is TRBV19, the J call TRBJ1-6; D may be TRBD1 (5 bases). This CDR3 is built from 14 residues. The V gene lost 8 bases and the J gene lost 0 bases, with 8 bases spanning the gap. Germline V gene data show CDR1 as LNHDA and CDR2 as SQIVND (reference sequence). The CDR3 spells CASLDSSYNSPLHF. The CDR3 DNA follows: TGTGCCAGTCTAGACAGCTCCTATAATTCACCCCTCCACTTT.

This clone counts as large (0.1 to 1%). This chain joins TRBV6-1 and TRBJ1-2; D is ambiguous. V was cut by 2 bases and J by 8 bases, with 12 bases left in between. The germline gives CDR1 MNHNS, CDR2 SASEGT. CDR3 length: 13 residues. In nucleotides, the CDR3 is TGTGCCAGCAGTGAAAAGATATTCGCCGGCTACACCTTC. It encodes CASSEKIFAGYTF.

This clone is large in the sample. The same CDR3 can be traced to other DNA sequences in this sample. V gene TRBV15 combines with J gene TRBJ1-2, with D unresolved. Germline V gene data show CDR1 as LNHNV and CDR2 as YYDKDF (reference sequence). The CDR3 runs to 13 residues. The germline V and J ends were trimmed by 0 bases and 8 bases, with 10 bases remaining between them. Here the CDR3 reads CATSRDRAWGYTF. CDR3 bases: TGTGCCACCAGCAGAGATCGGGCTTGGGGCTACACCTTC.

V is TRBV14 and J is TRBJ2-7; no firm D call. CDR1 is SGHDN, CDR2 FVKESK, per germline. The CDR3 covers 11 residues. V shed 2 bases and J shed 2 bases, with 1 base lying between them. CDR3 amino acids: CASSQTYEQYF. The CDR3 coding sequence is TGTGCCAGCAGCCAAACCTACGAGCAGTACTTC.

The chain joins TRBV7-9 to TRBJ2-7, with a possible D match to TRBD1 (5 bases). Germline V gives CDR1 SEHNR, CDR2 FQNEAQ (reference sequence). V was pared by 5 bases and J by 6 bases, with 17 bases between. The CDR3 loop spans 14 amino acids. CDR3 DNA: TGTGCCAGCAGCCTCCCGACGACAGTACTCGAGCAGTACTTC. It codes for CASSLPTTVLEQYF.

This clone appeared a few times. The genes are TRBV28 and TRBJ2-7; TRBD2 agrees at 10 bases. V gave up 10 bases and J gave up 2 bases; unmatched junction bases: 8. CDR1 and CDR2 (germline): MDHEN, SYDVKM. The CDR3 is 14 residues long. CDR3: CATLSSGRPYEQYF. Here the CDR3 DNA reads TGTGCCACCCTAAGTAGCGGGAGGCCCTACGAGCAGTACTTC.

V and J are TRBV7-2 and TRBJ2-1, with D unclear. CDR1 is SGHTA and CDR2 is FQGNSA in the germline V gene. The germline V and J ends were trimmed by 5 bases and 6 bases, with 11 bases remaining between them. This CDR3 contains 13 residues. The CDR3 DNA sequence: TGTGCCAGCAGCACAGATAGACGCAATGAGCAGTTCTTC. This sequence encodes CASSTDRRNEQFF.

This clone occurred a few times. The chain links TRBV7-9 to TRBJ1-1; D is ambiguous. There are 14 residues in the CDR3. Germline values: CDR1 SEHNR, CDR2 FQNEAQ (reference sequence). Trimming took off 2 bases at V and 0 bases at J, with 7 bases between the two ends. In DNA form, the CDR3 reads TGTGCCAGCAGCTTATCCGGCCTGAACACTGAAGCTTTCTTT. This sequence encodes CASSLSGLNTEAFF.

The rearrangement uses TRBV4-1 and TRBJ1-3; D remains unclear. The V end lost 5 bases, the J end lost 8 bases, and 13 bases lay between the germline ends. CDR1 is MGHRA and CDR2 is YSYEKL in the germline V gene. The CDR3 is made up of 13 amino acids. This chain's CDR3 is CASSGGQVDTIYF. The CDR3 DNA follows: TGCGCCAGCAGCGGAGGGCAGGTGGACACCATATATTTT.